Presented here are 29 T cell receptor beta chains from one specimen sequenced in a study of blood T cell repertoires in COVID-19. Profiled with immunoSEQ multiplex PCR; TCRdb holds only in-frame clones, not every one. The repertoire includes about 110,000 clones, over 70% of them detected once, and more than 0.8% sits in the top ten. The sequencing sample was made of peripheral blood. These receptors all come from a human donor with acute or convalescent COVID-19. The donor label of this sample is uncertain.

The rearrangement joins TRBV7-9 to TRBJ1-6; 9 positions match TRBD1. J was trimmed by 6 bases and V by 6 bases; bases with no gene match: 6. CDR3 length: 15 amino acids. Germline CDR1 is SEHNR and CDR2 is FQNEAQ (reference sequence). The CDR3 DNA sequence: TGTGCCAGCAGAAGACAGGGGGAAATTAATTCACCCCTCCACTTT. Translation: CASRRQGEINSPLHF.

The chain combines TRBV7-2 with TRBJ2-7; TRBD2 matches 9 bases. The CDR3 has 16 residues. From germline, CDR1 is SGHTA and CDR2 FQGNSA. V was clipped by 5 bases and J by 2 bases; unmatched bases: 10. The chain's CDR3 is CASSAIGSGGTYEQYF. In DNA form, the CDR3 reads TGTGCCAGCAGCGCCATAGGGAGCGGGGGGACCTACGAGCAGTACTTC.

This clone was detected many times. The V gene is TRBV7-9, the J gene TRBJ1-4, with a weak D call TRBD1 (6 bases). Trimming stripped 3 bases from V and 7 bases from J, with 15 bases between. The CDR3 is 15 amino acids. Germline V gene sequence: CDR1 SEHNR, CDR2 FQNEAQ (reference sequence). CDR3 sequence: CASSFTQGGGEKLFF. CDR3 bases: TGTGCCAGCAGCTTTACACAGGGCGGGGGTGAAAAACTGTTTTTT.

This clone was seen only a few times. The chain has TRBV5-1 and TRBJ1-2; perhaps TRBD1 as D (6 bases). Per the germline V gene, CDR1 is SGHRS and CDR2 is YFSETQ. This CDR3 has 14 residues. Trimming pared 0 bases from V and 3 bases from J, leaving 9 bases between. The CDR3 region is CASSLVSGDYGYTF. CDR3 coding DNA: TGCGCCAGCAGCTTGGTTTCAGGGGACTATGGCTACACCTTC.

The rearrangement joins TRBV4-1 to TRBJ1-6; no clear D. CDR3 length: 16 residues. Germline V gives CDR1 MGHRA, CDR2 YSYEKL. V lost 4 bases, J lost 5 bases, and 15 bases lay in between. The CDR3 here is CASSPHGQVDNSPLHF. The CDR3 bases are TGCGCCAGCAGCCCCCATGGCCAGGTGGATAATTCACCCCTCCACTTT.

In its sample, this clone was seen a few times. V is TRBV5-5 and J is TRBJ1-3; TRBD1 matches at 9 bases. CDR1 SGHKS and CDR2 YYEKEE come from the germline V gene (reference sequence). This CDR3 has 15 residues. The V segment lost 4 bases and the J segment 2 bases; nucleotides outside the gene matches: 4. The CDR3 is CASSPGQGTGNTIYF. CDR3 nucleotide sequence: TGTGCCAGCAGCCCCGGACAGGGGACTGGAAACACCATATATTTT.

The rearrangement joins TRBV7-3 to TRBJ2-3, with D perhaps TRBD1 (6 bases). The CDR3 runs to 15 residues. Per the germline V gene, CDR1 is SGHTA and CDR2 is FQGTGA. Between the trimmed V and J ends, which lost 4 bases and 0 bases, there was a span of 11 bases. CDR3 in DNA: TGTGCCAGCAGCTCCTCAGGGGTTAGCACAGATACGCAGTATTTT. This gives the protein CASSSSGVSTDTQYF.

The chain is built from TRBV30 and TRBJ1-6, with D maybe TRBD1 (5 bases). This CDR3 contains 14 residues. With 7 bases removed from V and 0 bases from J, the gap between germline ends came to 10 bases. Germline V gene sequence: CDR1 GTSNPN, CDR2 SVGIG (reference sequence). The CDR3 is CALGLSSYNSPLHF. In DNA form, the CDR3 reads TGTGCCTTGGGACTGAGCTCCTATAATTCACCCCTCCACTTT.

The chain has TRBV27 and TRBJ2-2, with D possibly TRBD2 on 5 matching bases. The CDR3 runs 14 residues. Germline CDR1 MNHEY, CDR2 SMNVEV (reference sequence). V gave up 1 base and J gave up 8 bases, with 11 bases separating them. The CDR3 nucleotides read TGTGCCAGCAGTTTATTTCGGGGTACGGGGGAGCTGTTTTTT. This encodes CASSLFRGTGELFF.

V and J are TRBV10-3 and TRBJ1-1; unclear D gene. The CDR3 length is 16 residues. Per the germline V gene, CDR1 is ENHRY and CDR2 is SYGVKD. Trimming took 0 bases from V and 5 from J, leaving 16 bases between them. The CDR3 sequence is CAISESRGVGVTEAFF. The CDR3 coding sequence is TGTGCCATCAGTGAGTCTCGGGGTGTAGGAGTGACTGAAGCTTTCTTT.

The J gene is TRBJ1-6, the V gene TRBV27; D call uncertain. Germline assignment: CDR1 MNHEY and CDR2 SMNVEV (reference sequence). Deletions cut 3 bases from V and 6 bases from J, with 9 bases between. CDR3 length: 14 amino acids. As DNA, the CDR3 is TGTGCCAGCAGTTTCGCGGTCTTTAATTCACCCCTCCACTTT. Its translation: CASSFAVFNSPLHF.

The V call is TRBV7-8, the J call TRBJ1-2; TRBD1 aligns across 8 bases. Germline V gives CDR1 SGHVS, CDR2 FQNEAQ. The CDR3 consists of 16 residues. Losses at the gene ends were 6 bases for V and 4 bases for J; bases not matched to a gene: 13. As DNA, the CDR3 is TGTGCCAGCAGTCTTCTTTCCGGGACAGGATCCTATGGCTACACCTTC. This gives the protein CASSLLSGTGSYGYTF.

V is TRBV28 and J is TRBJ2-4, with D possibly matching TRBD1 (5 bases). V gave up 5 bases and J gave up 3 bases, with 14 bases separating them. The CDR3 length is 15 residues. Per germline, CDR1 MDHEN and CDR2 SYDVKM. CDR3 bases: TGTGCCAGCAGTCTCCCGCAGGGTGTCAAAAACATTCAGTACTTC. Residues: CASSLPQGVKNIQYF.

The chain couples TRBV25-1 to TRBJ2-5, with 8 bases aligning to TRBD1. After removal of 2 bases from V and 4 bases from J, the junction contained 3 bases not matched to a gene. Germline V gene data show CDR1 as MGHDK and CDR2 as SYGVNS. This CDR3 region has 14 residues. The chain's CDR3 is CASSEAGGTETQYF. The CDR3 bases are TGTGCCAGCAGTGAAGCAGGGGGCACAGAGACCCAGTACTTC.

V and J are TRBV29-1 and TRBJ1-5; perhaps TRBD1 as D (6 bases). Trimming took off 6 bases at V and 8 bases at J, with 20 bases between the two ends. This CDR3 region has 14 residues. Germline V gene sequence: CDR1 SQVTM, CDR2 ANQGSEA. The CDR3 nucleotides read TGCAGCGTGGGGGCAGGGTTGCGCGGCGAGCCCCAGCATTTT. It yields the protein CSVGAGLRGEPQHF.

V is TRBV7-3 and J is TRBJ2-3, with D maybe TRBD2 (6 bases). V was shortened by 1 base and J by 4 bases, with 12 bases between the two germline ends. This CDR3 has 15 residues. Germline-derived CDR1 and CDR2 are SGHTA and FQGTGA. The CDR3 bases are TGTGCCAGCAGCTTAATCGGGGGATCCGCAGATACGCAGTATTTT. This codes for CASSLIGGSADTQYF.

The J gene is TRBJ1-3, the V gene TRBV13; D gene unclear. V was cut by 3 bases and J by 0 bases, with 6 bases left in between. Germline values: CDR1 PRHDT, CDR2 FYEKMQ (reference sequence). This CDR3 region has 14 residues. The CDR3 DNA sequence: TGTGCCAGCAGCTTCCGCAGCTCTGGAAACACCATATATTTT. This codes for CASSFRSSGNTIYF.

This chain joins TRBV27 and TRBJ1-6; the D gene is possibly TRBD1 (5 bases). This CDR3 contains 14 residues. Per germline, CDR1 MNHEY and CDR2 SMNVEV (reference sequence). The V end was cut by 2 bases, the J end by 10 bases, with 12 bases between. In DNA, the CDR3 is TGTGCCAGCAGTTTACGGGGGAGTTTCTCACCCCTCCACTTT. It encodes CASSLRGSFSPLHF.

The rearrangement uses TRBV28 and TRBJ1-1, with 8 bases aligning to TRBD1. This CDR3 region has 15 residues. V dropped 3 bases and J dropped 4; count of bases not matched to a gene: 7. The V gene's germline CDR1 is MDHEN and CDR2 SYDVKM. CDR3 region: CASSFGDRGITEAFF. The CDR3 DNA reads TGTGCCAGCAGTTTCGGAGACAGGGGAATCACTGAAGCTTTCTTT.

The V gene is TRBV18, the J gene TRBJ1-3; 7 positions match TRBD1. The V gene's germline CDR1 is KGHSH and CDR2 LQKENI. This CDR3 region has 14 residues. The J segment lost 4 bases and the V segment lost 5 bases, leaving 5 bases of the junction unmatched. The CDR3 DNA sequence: TGTGCCAGCTCATCCGACAGGGCCGGAAACACCATATATTTT. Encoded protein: CASSSDRAGNTIYF.

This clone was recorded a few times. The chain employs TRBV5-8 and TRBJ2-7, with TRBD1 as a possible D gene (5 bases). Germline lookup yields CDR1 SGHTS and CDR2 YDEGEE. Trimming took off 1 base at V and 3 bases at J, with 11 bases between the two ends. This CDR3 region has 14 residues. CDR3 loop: CASSLWPRVYEQYF. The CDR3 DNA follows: TGTGCCAGCAGCTTGTGGCCCAGGGTCTACGAGCAGTACTTC.

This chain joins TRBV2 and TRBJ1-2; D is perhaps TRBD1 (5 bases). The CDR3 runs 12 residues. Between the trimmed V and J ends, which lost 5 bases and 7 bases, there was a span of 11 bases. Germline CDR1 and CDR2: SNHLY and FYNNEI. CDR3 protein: CASSLGTAGYTF. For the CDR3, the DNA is TGTGCCAGCAGTTTGGGGACTGCTGGCTACACCTTC.

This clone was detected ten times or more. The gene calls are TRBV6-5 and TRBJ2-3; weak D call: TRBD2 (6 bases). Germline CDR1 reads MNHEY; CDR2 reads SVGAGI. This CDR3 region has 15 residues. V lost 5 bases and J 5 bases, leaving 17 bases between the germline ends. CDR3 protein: CASSQPSSRGDTQYF. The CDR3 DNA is TGTGCCAGCAGTCAGCCCAGCTCGCGGGGAGATACGCAGTATTTT.

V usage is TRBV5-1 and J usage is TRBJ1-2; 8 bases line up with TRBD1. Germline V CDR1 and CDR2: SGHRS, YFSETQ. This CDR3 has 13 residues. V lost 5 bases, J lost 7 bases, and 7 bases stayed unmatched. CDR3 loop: CASRKGQGGGYTF. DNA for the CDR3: TGCGCCAGCAGGAAAGGACAGGGTGGTGGCTACACCTTC.

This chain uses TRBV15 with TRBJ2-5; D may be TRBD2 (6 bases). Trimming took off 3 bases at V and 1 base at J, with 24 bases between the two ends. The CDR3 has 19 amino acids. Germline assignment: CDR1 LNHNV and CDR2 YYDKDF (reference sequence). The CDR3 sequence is CATSRENPVWGGPQETQYF. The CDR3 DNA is TGTGCCACCAGCAGGGAAAACCCAGTTTGGGGAGGTCCCCAAGAGACCCAGTACTTC.

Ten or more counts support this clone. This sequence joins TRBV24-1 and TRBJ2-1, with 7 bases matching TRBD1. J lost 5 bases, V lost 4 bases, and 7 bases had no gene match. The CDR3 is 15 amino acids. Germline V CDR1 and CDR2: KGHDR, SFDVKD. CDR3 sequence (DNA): TGTGCCACCAGTGACCCCGGGACAGACAACAATGAGCAGTTCTTC. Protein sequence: CATSDPGTDNNEQFF.

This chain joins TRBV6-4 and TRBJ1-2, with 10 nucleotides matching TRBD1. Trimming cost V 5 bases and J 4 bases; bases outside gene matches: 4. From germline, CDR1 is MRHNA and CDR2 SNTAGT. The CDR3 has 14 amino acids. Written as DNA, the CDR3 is TGTGCCAGCAGTTCCGGGACAGGGGCCTATGGCTACACCTTC. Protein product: CASSSGTGAYGYTF.

The CDR3 nucleotides are TGTGCCATCAGTGCGGCAGGCTACACTGAAGCTTTCTTT. Protein product: CAISAAGYTEAFF. V usage is TRBV10-3 and J usage is TRBJ1-1; D gene uncertain. The V end lost 4 bases, the J end lost 3 bases, and 9 bases lay between the germline ends. The CDR3 contains 13 residues. Looked up from germline, CDR1 is ENHRY and CDR2 is SYGVKD.

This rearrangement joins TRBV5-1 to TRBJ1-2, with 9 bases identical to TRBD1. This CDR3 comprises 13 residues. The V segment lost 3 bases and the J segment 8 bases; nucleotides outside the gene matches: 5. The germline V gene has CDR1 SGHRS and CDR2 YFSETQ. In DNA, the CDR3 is TGCGCCAGCAGCTCGGGACAGGGCTACGGCTACACCTTC. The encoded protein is CASSSGQGYGYTF.